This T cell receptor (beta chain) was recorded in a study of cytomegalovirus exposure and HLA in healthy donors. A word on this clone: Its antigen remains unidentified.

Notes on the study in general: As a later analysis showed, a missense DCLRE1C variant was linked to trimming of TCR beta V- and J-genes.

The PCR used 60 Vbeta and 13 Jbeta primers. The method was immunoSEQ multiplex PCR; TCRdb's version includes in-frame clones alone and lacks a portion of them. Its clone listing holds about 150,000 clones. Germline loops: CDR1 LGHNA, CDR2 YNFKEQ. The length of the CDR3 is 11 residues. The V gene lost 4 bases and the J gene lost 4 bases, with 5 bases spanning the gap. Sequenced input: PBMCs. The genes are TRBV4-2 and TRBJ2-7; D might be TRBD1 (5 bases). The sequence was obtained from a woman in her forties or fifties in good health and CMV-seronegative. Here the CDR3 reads CASSPGYEQYF. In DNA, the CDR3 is TGTGCCAGCAGCCCAGGGTACGAGCAGTACTTC.